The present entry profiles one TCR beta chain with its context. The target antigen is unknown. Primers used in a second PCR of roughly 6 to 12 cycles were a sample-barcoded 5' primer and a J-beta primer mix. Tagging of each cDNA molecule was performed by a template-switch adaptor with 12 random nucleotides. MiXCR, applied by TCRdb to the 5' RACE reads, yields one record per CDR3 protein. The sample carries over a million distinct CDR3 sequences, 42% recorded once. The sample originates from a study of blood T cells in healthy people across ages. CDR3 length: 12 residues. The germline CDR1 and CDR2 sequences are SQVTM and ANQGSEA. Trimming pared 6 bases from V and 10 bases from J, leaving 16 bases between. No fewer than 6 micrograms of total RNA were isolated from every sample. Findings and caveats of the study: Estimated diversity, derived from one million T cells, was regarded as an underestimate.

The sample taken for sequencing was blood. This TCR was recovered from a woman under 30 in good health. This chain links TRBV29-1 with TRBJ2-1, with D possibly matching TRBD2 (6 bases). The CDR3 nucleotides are TGCAGCGTAGGAGGGGTCCCCTACGAGCAGTTCTTC. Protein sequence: CSVGGVPYEQFF.